These 2 T cell receptor beta chains came from one sample sequenced in a study of long-term antiretroviral therapy in people with HIV (dated by TCRdb to 2021 to 2024). The immunoSEQ hsTCRB v3.0 assay was used at survey level resolution to sequence the TRB variable region. What TCRdb holds here is the immuneACCESS table cut down to in-frame rearrangements. Part of the clones is not present; checked against another copy, under half of the missing clones reflect an unresolved V gene, and the others are unexplained. The sample records approximately 15,000 clones, more than 80% of which are singletons. In total, the top ten clones hold roughly 9.5% of the sample. Sequencing used unsorted PBMCs, obtained 0.3 years after starting antiretroviral therapy. These receptors came from a man aged 18 to 30 with HIV.

The sample holds a few counts of this clone. This chain uses TRBV30 with TRBJ1-2; 8 bases align to TRBD1. This CDR3 has 13 residues. V was clipped by 2 bases and J by 5 bases; unmatched bases: 4. Germline lookup yields CDR1 GTSNPN and CDR2 SVGIG (reference sequence). The CDR3 bases are TGTGCCTGGAGTTCTACAGGGGGTTATGGCTACACCTTC. It yields the protein CAWSSTGGYGYTF.

The gene calls are TRBV7-3 and TRBJ2-3, with D uncertain. The germline V gene encodes CDR1 SGHTA and CDR2 FQGTGA. CDR3 length: 13 residues. Trimming took 4 bases from V and 1 from J, leaving 6 bases between them. This CDR3 reads CASSSSGTDTQYF. For the CDR3, the DNA is TGTGCCAGCAGCTCCTCGGGCACAGATACGCAGTATTTT.